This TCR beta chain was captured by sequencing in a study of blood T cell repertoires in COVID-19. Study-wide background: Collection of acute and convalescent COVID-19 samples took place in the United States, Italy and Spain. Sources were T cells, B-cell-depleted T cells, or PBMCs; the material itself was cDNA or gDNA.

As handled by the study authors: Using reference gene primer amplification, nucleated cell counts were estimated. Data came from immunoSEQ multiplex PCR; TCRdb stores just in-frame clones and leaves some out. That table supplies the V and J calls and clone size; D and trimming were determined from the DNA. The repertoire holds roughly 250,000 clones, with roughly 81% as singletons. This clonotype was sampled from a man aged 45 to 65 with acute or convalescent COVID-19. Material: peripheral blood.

The CDR3 loop is CASKPGQGAYEQYF. The CDR3 nucleotides are TGTGCCAGCAAACCGGGACAGGGGGCTTACGAGCAGTACTTC. The J gene is TRBJ2-7, the V gene TRBV6-5, with 12 bases identical to TRBD1. Germline loops: CDR1 MNHEY, CDR2 SVGAGI. With V trimmed by 7 bases and J by 4 bases, 5 bases remained unmatched. This CDR3 is built from 14 residues.